The 16 T cell receptor beta chains below come from one sample, sequenced in a study of blood T cell repertoires in COVID-19. Here immunoSEQ multiplex PCR was the method, and the copy in TCRdb shows in-frame clones only, minus some. The profile covers roughly 130,000 clones, with roughly 83% appearing a single time and approximately 12% taken by the ten largest. The specimen was peripheral blood. The receptors stem from a woman aged 25 to 45 who had recovered from COVID-19.

The V gene is TRBV12-3 or TRBV12-4, the J gene TRBJ1-1, with D perhaps matching TRBD1 (5 bases). The V end lost 5 bases, the J end lost 10 bases, and 17 bases lay between the germline ends. The CDR3 totals 13 residues. CDR3 region: CASSISQGLVAFF. In DNA, the CDR3 is TGTGCCAGCAGTATCTCCCAGGGATTGGTAGCTTTCTTT.

CDR3 in DNA: TGTGCCAGCAGTTACTCGGTTCAAGGGGCCCTCTATGGCTACACCTTC. This gives the protein CASSYSVQGALYGYTF. The chain employs TRBV6-5 and TRBJ1-2; D possibly corresponds to TRBD1 (5 bases). CDR3 size: 16 residues. V lost 0 bases to trimming and J lost 4 bases, with 15 bases between them. Germline assignment: CDR1 MNHEY and CDR2 SVGAGI.

The chain joins TRBV19 to TRBJ2-2; possible D gene TRBD1, 8 bases. The CDR3 totals 15 residues. V shed 3 bases and J shed 6 bases, with 14 bases lying between them. Germline V gene data show CDR1 as LNHDA and CDR2 as SQIVND (reference sequence). In DNA form, the CDR3 reads TGTGCCAGTAGTATTAAAACAGGGGGGGCCGGGGAGCTGTTTTTT. This codes for CASSIKTGGAGELFF. The full variable domain, its missing parts supplied by reference TRBV19 and TRBJ2-2, is DGGITQSPKYLFRKEGQNVTLSCEQNLNHDAMYWYRQDPGQGLRLIYYSQIVNDFQKGDIAEGYSVSREKKESFPLTVTSAQKNPTAFYLCASSIKTGGAGELFFGEGSRLTVL.

The J gene is TRBJ1-2, the V gene TRBV4-1, with D unresolved. CDR1 and CDR2 from the germline V gene are MGHRA and YSYEKL. Trimming shortened V by 3 bases and J by 3 bases, and 8 bases separated the two germline ends. The CDR3 sequence is 13 residues long. CDR3 protein: CASSQIGDYGYTF. DNA for the CDR3: TGCGCCAGCAGCCAGATAGGAGACTATGGCTACACCTTC.

This clone showed up just once. The chain carries TRBV19 and TRBJ1-1, with TRBD1 as a possible D gene (5 bases). The germline V and J ends were trimmed by 3 bases and 1 base, with 9 bases remaining between them. The CDR3 consists of 14 residues. CDR1 LNHDA and CDR2 SQIVND come from the germline V gene (reference sequence). The CDR3 is CASSMGQQNTEAFF. CDR3 sequence (DNA): TGTGCCAGTAGTATGGGGCAGCAGAACACTGAAGCTTTCTTT.

The chain carries TRBV27 and TRBJ2-7, with 15 bases matching TRBD2. Germline lookup yields CDR1 MNHEY and CDR2 SMNVEV (reference sequence). The CDR3 is made up of 17 amino acids. The junction had 14 bases not matched to a gene; V was cut back by 7 bases and J by 7 bases. CDR3 nucleotide sequence: TGTGCCAGCATCCCTACCGGGACTAGCGGGAGGACGAAAGAGCAGTACTTC. The encoded protein is CASIPTGTSGRTKEQYF.

This sequence joins TRBV6-1 and TRBJ1-2; the D gene is possibly TRBD1 (5 bases). The CDR3 loop spans 14 amino acids. Between the trimmed V and J ends, which lost 2 bases and 2 bases, there was a span of 9 bases. CDR1 MNHNS and CDR2 SASEGT come from the germline V gene. CDR3 nucleotides: TGTGCCAGCAGTGAACCTCGGGGGAACTATGGCTACACCTTC. It specifies CASSEPRGNYGYTF.

This chain uses TRBV9 with TRBJ2-2, with TRBD2 identical over 11 bases. CDR1 is SGDLS, CDR2 YYNGEE, per germline. The ends lost 0 bases at V and 11 bases at J; junction bases unmatched: 9. This CDR3 spans 16 amino acids. This chain's CDR3 is CASSVVAGGPSRELFF. The CDR3 DNA follows: TGTGCCAGCAGCGTAGTAGCGGGAGGGCCTTCTAGAGAGCTGTTTTTT.

The chain recombines TRBV5-5 with TRBJ1-1; 8 bases line up with TRBD1. This CDR3 region has 14 residues. Germline values: CDR1 SGHKS, CDR2 YYEKEE (reference sequence). The junction had 2 bases not matched to a gene; V was cut back by 0 bases and J by 4 bases. CDR3 residues: CASSLDTGGTEAFF. The DNA of the CDR3 is TGTGCCAGCAGCTTGGATACAGGGGGCACTGAAGCTTTCTTT.

This chain joins TRBV6-5 and TRBJ1-1; possibly TRBD1 for D (6 bases). The CDR3 is 16 residues long. CDR1 is MNHEY and CDR2 is SVGAGI in the germline V gene. V dropped 2 bases and J dropped 0 bases, with 13 bases sitting between them. CDR3 sequence (DNA): TGTGCCAGCAGTTACACCACCAGGGGAGTGAACACTGAAGCTTTCTTT. It encodes CASSYTTRGVNTEAFF.

This clone has only one observation. This chain joins TRBV5-1 and TRBJ2-7; TRBD2 matches at 8 bases. In germline, CDR1 is SGHRS, CDR2 YFSETQ. The CDR3 has 15 amino acids. V was clipped by 4 bases and J by 1 base; unmatched bases: 7. CDR3 bases: TGCGCCAGCAGCCGGCTAGCGGGTTTTTCCTACGAGCAGTACTTC. This codes for CASSRLAGFSYEQYF.

This chain uses TRBV5-1 with TRBJ1-2; no definite D call. In germline, CDR1 is SGHRS, CDR2 YFSETQ. The CDR3 is 13 residues long. The V gene lost 0 bases and the J gene lost 12 bases, with 15 bases spanning the gap. The CDR3 DNA reads as TGCGCCAGCAGCTTGGGCGGCCAGACTCAACACACCTTC. Protein product: CASSLGGQTQHTF.

J is TRBJ2-7 and V is TRBV5-4; 8 nucleotides match TRBD2. The CDR3 length is 16 residues. The germline CDR1 and CDR2 sequences are SGHNT and YYREEE (reference sequence). The ends lost 4 bases at V and 2 bases at J; junction bases unmatched: 11. The CDR3 here is CASSPGGTSLPYEQYF. The CDR3 bases are TGTGCCAGCAGCCCAGGCGGGACTAGTCTTCCCTACGAGCAGTACTTC.

The J gene is TRBJ2-1, the V gene TRBV7-3; D possibly corresponds to TRBD2 (6 bases). The CDR3 contains 14 residues. V was shortened by 2 bases and J by 1 base, with 6 bases between the two germline ends. CDR1 and CDR2 (germline): SGHTA, FQGTGA. The CDR3 spells CASSLGGSYNEQFF. CDR3 DNA sequence: TGTGCCAGCAGCTTAGGGGGGTCCTACAATGAGCAGTTCTTC.

This clone turned up a few times. The chain has TRBV28 and TRBJ1-5, with 7 bases identical to TRBD1. Per the germline V gene, CDR1 is MDHEN and CDR2 is SYDVKM. The J segment lost 2 bases and the V segment lost 2 bases, leaving 3 bases of the junction unmatched. The CDR3 loop spans 15 amino acids. The CDR3 spells CASSLEGARNQPQHF. DNA for the CDR3: TGTGCCAGCAGTTTAGAGGGGGCCCGCAATCAGCCCCAGCATTTT.

The gene calls are TRBV9 and TRBJ2-7, with a possible D match to TRBD2 (6 bases). Germline lookup yields CDR1 SGDLS and CDR2 YYNGEE. The V and J ends lost 4 bases and 6 bases respectively, with 17 bases between them. CDR3 length: 14 amino acids. The CDR3 here is CASSMGLPLAEQYF. CDR3 nucleotides: TGTGCCAGCAGCATGGGACTTCCTCTTGCCGAGCAGTACTTC.